This TCR beta chain was sequenced in a study of T cells in localized non-small cell lung cancer. The germline gives CDR1 SGHDN, CDR2 FVKESK. V lost 4 bases, J lost 0 bases, and 8 bases lay in between. The CDR3 consists of 14 residues. Sequencing was performed with immunoSEQ multiplex PCR; in TCRdb, only in-frame clones are kept and a portion is missing. The repertoire includes approximately 1,600 clones, less than 35% of them detected once, and just over 14% sits in the top ten. Sequenced here: normal lung tissue next to the tumor, sampled before any cancer treatment. The gene calls are TRBV14 and TRBJ2-3; D ambiguous. The clonotype was recovered from a female donor at least 60 years old with stage II squamous cell lung carcinoma. This chain's CDR3 is CASSPRTSTDTQYF. Written as DNA, the CDR3 is TGTGCCAGCAGCCCTAGAACTAGCACAGATACGCAGTATTTT.